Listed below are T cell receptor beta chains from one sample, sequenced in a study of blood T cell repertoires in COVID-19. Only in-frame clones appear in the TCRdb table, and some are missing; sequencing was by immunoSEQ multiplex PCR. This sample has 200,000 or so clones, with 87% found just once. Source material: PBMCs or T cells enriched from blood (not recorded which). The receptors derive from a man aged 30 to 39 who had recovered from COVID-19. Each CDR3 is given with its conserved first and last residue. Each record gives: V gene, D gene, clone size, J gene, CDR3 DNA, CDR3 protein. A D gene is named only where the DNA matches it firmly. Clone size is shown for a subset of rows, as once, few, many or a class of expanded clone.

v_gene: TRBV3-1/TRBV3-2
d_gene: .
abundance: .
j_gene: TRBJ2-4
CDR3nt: TGTGCCAGCAGCCACCCTACAGAGAGAAGCGGCATTCAGTACTTC
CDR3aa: CASSHPTERSGIQYF

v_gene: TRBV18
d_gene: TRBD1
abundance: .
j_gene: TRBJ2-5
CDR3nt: TGTGCCAGCTCACCGGGGGACAGCCGGGTCGCTCAAGAGACCCAGTACTTC
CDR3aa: CASSPGDSRVAQETQYF

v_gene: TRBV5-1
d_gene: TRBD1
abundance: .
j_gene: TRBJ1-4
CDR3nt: TGCGCCAGCAGCCCGCAGAGGGGGCAAGTAGAAAAACTGTTTTTT
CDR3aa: CASSPQRGQVEKLFF

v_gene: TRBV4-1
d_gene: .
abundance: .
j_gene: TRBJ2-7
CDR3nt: TGCGCCAGCAGCCAACTCAGGGGTTGGCACGAGCAGTACTTC
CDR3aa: CASSQLRGWHEQYF

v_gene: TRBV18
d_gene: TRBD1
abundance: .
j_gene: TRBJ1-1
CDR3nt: TGTGCCAGCTCACCGAAAGGACAGGCCCGGACTGAAGCTTTCTTT
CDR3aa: CASSPKGQARTEAFF

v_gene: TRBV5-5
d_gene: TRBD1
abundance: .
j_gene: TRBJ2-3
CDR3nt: TGTGCCAGCAGCGAGGACAGGGTACGCACAGATACGCAGTATTTT
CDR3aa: CASSEDRVRTDTQYF

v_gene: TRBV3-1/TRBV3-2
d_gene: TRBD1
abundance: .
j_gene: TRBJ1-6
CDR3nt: TGTGCCAGCAGCCAAGGACAGGGGGGTTCACCCCTCCACTTT
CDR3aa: CASSQGQGGSPLHF

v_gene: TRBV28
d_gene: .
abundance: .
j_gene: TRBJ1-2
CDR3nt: TGTGCCAGCAGTTTATCCCTCGGACAGCCCTACTATGGCTACACCTTC
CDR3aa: CASSLSLGQPYYGYTF

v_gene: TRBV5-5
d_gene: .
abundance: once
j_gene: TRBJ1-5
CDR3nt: TGTGCCAGCAGCTTTATATTTATGGCGGGAGGGAGCAATCAGCCCCAGCATTTT
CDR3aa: CASSFIFMAGGSNQPQHF

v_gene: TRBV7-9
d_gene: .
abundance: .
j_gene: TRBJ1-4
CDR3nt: TGTGCCAGCAGCTCCCGGGGGGCGGAAAAACTGTTTTTT
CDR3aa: CASSSRGAEKLFF

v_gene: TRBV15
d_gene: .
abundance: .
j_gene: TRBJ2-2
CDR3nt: TGTGCCACCAGCAGAGTAGGAGGGTCCGGGGAGCTGTTTTTT
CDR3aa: CATSRVGGSGELFF

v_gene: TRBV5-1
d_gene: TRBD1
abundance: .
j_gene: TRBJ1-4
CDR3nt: TGCGCCAGCAGCCTGGGACAGCAGCTTAATGAAAAACTGTTTTTT
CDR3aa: CASSLGQQLNEKLFF

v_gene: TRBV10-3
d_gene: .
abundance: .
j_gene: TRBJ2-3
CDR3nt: TGTGCCATCAGTGTTGGGCCGCCCGATACGCAGTATTTT
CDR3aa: CAISVGPPDTQYF

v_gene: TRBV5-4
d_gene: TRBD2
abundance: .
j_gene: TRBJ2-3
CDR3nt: TGTGCCAGCAGCTTTGAGGGAGGGCCCGCGATGACGCAGTATTTT
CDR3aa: CASSFEGGPAMTQYF

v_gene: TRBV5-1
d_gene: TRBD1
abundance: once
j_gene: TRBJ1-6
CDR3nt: TGCGCCAGCAGCATGGGACAGGGTAATTCACCCCTCCACTTT
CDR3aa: CASSMGQGNSPLHF

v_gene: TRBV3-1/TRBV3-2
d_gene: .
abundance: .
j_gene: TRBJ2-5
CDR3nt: TGTGCCAGCAGCCAGCGGCTCGCGGGCCAAGAGACCCAGTACTTC
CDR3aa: CASSQRLAGQETQYF

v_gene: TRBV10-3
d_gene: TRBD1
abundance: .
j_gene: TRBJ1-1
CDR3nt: TGTGCCATCAAATCACAGGGGGGCACTGAAGCTTTCTTT
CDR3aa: CAIKSQGGTEAFF

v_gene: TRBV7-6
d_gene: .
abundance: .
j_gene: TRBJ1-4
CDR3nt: TGTGCCAGCAGCTTAGGGCAGGGAGGACTGTTTTTT
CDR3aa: CASSLGQGGLFF

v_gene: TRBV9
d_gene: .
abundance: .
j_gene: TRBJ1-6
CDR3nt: TGTGCCAGCAGGGCAGAGGTTAATTCACCCCTCCACTTT
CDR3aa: CASRAEVNSPLHF

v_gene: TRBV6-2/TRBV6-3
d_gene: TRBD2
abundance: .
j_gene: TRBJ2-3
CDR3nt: TGTGCCAGCAGTTACTCCCCTGCCTATAGCGGGGGGTACACAGATACGCAGTATTTT
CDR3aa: CASSYSPAYSGGYTDTQYF

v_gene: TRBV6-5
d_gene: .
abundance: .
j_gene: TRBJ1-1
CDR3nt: TGTGCCAGCAGTTACTCGGGGCTCTGGCCGTCTGAAGCTTTCTTT
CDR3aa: CASSYSGLWPSEAFF

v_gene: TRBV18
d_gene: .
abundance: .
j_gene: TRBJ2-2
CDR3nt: TGTGCCAGCTCCCAACGACAGGACACCGGGGAGCTGTTTTTT
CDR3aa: CASSQRQDTGELFF

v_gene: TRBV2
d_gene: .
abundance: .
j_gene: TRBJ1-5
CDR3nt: TGTGCCAGCAGGAGGGGAGGGGATCAGCCCCAGCATTTT
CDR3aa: CASRRGGDQPQHF

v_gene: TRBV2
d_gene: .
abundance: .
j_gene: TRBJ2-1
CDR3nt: TGTGCCAGCAGTGAAGCGCTTCGGGGGAGAAATGAGCAGTTCTTC
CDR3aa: CASSEALRGRNEQFF

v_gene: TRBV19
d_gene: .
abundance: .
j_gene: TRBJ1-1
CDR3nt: TGTGCCAGTATGGAGCCTAATATGAACACTGAAGCTTTCTTT
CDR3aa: CASMEPNMNTEAFF

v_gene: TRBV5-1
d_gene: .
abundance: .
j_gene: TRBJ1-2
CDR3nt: TGCGCCAGCACAGATACTAACTATGGCTACACCTTC
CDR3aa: CASTDTNYGYTF

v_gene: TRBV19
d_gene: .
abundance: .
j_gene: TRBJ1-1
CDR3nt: TGTGCCAGTAGTATCGGACTCGGACTCCTAAGGAACACTGAAGCTTTCTTT
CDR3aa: CASSIGLGLLRNTEAFF

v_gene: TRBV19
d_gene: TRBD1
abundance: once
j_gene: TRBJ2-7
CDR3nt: TGTGCCAGTAGCCGACAGGGGAACCCCTACGAGCAGTACTTC
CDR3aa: CASSRQGNPYEQYF

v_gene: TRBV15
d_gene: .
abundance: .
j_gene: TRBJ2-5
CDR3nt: TGTGCCACCAGCAGAGAGTCAGTCCAAGAGACCCAGTACTTC
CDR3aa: CATSRESVQETQYF

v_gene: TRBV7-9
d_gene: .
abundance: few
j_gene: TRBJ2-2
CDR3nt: TGTGCCAGCAGCAAGGATTCGGGAGCTGGAGATCGGGGGGAGCTGTTTTTT
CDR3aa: CASSKDSGAGDRGELFF

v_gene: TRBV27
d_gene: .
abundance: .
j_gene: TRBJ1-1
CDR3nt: TGTGCCAGCAGATCCATCGACAGGTCCCCCACTGAAGCTTTCTTT
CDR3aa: CASRSIDRSPTEAFF

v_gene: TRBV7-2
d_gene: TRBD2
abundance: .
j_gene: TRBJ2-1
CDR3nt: TGTGCCAGCAGCTTACTCCCTCTAGCGGCCCCCTACAATGAGCAGTTCTTC
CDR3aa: CASSLLPLAAPYNEQFF

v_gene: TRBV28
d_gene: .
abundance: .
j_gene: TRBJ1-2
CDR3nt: TGTGCCAGCAGTTTATCCCCAGGAAACTATGGCTACACCTTC
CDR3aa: CASSLSPGNYGYTF

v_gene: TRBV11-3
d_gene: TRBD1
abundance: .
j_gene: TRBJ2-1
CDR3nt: TGTGCCAGCAGCTCGGGACAGGGGGCTCGTAATGAGCAGTTCTTC
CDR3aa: CASSSGQGARNEQFF

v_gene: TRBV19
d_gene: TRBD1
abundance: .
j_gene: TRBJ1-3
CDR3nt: TGTGCCAGTAGTATCGTCTCCACAGGGGCAGGAAACACCATATATTTT
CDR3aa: CASSIVSTGAGNTIYF